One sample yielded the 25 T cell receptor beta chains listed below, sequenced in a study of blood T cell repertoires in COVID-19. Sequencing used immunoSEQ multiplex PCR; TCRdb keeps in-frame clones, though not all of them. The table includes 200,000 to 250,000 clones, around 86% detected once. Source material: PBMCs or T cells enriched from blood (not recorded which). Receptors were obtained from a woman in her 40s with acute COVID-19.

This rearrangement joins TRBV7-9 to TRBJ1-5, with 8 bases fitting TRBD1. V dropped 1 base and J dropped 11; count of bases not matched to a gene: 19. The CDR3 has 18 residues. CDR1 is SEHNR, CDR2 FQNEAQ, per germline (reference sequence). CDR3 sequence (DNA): TGTGCCAGCAGCTTAGTACCGGGGACAGGCCGCGGGTGGGGGGCCCAGCATTTT. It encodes CASSLVPGTGRGWGAQHF.

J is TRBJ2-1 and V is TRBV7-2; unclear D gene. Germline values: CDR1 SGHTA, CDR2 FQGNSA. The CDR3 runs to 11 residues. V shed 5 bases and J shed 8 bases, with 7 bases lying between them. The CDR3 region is CASSPRHEQFF. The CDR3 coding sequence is TGTGCCAGCAGCCCCCGTCATGAGCAGTTCTTC.

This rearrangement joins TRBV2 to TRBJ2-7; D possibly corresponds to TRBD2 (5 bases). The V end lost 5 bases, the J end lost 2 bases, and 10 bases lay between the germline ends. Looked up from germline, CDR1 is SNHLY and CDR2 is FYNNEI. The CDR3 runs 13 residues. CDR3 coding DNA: TGTGCCAGCAGTAGGACTTCGCCCTACGAGCAGTACGTC. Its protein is CASSRTSPYEQYV.

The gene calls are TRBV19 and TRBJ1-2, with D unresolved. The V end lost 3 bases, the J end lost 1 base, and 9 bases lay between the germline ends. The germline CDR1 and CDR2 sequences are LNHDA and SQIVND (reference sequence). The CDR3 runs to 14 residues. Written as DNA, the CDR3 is TGTGCCAGTAGTATTTCGGCGGTTAACTATGGCTACACCTTC. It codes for CASSISAVNYGYTF.

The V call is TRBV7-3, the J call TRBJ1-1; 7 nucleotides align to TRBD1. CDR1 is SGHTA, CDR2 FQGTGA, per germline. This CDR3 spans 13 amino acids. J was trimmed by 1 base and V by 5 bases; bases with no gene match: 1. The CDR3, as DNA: TGTGCCAGCAGCCGGGACAGGAACACTGAAGCTTTCTTT. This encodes CASSRDRNTEAFF.

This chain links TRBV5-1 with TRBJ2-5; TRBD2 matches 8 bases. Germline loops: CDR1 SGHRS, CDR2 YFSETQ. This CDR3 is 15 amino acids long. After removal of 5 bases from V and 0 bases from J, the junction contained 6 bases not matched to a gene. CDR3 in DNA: TGCGCCAGCAGAATACGGGAGGGGTACCAAGAGACCCAGTACTTC. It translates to CASRIREGYQETQYF. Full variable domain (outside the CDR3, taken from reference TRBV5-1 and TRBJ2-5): KAGVTQTPRYLIKTRGQQVTLSCSPISGHRSVSWYQQTPGQGLQFLFEYFSETQRNKGNFPGRFSGRQFSNSRSEMNVSTLELGDSALYLCASRIREGYQETQYFGPGTRLLVL.

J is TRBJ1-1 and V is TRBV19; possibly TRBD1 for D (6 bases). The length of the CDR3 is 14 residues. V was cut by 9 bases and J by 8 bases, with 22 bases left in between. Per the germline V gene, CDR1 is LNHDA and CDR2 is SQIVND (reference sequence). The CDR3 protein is CASGPTGALLEAFF. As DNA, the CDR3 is TGTGCCAGCGGACCGACAGGAGCCCTTTTGGAAGCTTTCTTT.

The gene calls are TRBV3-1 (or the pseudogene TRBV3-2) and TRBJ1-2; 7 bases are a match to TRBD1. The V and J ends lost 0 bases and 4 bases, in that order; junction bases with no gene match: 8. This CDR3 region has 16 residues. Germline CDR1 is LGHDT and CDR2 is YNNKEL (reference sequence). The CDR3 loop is CASSQDLSGGIYGYTF. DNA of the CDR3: TGTGCCAGCAGCCAAGATTTATCAGGGGGAATCTATGGCTACACCTTC.

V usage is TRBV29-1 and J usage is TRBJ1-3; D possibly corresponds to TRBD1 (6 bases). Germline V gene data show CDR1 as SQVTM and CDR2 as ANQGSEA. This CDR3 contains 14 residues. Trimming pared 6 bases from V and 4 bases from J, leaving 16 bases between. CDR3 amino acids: CSVTSSGVGNTIYF. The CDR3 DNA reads TGCAGCGTGACATCTTCAGGGGTAGGAAACACCATATATTTT.

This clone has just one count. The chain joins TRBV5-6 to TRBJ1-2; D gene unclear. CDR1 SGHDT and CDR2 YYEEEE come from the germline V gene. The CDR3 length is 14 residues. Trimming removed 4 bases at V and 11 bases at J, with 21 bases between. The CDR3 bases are TGTGCCAGCAGCCCCTTCCCCCTGAGGGAATTTTACACCTTC. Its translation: CASSPFPLREFYTF.

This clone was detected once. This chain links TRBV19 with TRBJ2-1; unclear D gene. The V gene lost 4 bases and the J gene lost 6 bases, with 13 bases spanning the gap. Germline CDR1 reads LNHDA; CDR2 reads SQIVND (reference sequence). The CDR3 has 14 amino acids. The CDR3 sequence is CASSTRTQSNEQFF. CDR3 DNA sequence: TGTGCCAGTAGTACGCGAACCCAAAGCAATGAGCAGTTCTTC. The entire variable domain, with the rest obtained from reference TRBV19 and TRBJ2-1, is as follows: DGGITQSPKYLFRKEGQNVTLSCEQNLNHDAMYWYRQDPGQGLRLIYYSQIVNDFQKGDIAEGYSVSREKKESFPLTVTSAQKNPTAFYLCASSTRTQSNEQFFGPGTRLTVL.

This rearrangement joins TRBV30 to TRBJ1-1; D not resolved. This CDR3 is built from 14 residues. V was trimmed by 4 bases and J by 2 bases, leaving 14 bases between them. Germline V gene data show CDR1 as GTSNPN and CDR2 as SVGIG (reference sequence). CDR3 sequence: CAWNWAGGNTEAFF. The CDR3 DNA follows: TGTGCCTGGAATTGGGCAGGAGGCAACACTGAAGCTTTCTTT. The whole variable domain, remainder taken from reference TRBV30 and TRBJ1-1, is SQTIHQWPATLVQPVGSPLSLECTVEGTSNPNLYWYRQAAGRGLQLLFYSVGIGQISSEVPQNLSASRPQDRQFILSSKKLLLSDSGFYLCAWNWAGGNTEAFFGQGTRLTVV.

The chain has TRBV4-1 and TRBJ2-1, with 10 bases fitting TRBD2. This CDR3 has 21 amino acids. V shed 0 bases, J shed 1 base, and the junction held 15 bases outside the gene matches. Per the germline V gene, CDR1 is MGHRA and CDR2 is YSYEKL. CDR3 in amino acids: CASSQDNVSGGAARSYNEQFF. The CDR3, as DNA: TGCGCCAGCAGCCAAGATAATGTGAGCGGGGGGGCCGCTCGGTCCTACAATGAGCAGTTCTTC.

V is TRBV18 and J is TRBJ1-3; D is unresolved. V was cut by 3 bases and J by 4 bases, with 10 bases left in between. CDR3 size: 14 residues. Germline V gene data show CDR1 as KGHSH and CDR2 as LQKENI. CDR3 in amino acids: CASSPPIEGNTIYF. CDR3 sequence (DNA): TGTGCCAGCTCACCCCCTATCGAGGGAAACACCATATATTTT.

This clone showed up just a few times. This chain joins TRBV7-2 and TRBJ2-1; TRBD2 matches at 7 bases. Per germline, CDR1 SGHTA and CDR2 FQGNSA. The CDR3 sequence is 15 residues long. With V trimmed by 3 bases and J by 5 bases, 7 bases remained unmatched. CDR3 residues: CASSFPEGGNNEQFF. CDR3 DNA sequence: TGTGCCAGCAGCTTCCCCGAGGGAGGGAACAATGAGCAGTTCTTC. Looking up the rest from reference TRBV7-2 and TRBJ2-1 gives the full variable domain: GAGVSQSPSNKVTEKGKDVELRCDPISGHTALYWYRQSLGQGLEFLIYFQGNSAPDKSGLPSDRFSAERTGGSVSTLTIQRTQQEDSAVYLCASSFPEGGNNEQFFGPGTRLTVL.

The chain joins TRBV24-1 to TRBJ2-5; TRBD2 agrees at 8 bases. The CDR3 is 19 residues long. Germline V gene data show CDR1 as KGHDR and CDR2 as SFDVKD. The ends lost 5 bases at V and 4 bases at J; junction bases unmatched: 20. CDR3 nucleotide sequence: TGTGCCACCAGTGCCTTATGGGGCCCCACGGGACTAGACAGAGAGACCCAGTACTTC. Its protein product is CATSALWGPTGLDRETQYF.

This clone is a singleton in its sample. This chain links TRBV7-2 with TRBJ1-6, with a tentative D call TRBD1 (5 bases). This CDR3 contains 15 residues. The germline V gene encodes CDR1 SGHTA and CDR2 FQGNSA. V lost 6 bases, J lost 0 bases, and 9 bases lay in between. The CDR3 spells CASSDSSSYNSPLHF. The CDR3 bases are TGTGCCAGCAGTGACAGCTCCTCCTATAATTCACCCCTCCACTTT. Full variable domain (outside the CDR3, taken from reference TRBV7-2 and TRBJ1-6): GAGVSQSPSNKVTEKGKDVELRCDPISGHTALYWYRQSLGQGLEFLIYFQGNSAPDKSGLPSDRFSAERTGGSVSTLTIQRTQQEDSAVYLCASSDSSSYNSPLHFGNGTRLTVT.

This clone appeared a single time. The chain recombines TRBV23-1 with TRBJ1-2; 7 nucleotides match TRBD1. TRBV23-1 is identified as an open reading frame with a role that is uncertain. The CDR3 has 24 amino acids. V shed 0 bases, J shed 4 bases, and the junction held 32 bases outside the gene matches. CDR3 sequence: CASSQSSHYDEDRLVSSALYGYTF. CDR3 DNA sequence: TGCGCCAGCAGTCAATCTTCGCATTATGACGAGGACAGGTTGGTGTCCTCGGCACTCTATGGCTACACCTTC.

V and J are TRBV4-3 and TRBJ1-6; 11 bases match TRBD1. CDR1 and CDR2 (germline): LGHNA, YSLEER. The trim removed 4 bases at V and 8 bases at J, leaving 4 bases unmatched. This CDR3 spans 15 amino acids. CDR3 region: CASSLWTGGDSPLHF. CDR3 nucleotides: TGCGCCAGCAGCCTATGGACAGGGGGCGATTCACCCCTCCACTTT.

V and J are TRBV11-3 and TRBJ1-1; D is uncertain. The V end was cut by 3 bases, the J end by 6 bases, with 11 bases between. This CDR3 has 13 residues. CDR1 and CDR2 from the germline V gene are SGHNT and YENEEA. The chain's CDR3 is CASSFTQYSEAFF. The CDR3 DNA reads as TGTGCCAGCAGCTTTACCCAGTATTCTGAAGCTTTCTTT. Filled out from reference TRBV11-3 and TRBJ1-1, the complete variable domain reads EAGVVQSPRYKIIEKKQPVAFWCNPISGHNTLYWYLQNLGQGPELLIRYENEEAVDDSQLPKDRFSAERLKGVDSTLKIQPAELGDSAVYLCASSFTQYSEAFFGQGTRLTVV.

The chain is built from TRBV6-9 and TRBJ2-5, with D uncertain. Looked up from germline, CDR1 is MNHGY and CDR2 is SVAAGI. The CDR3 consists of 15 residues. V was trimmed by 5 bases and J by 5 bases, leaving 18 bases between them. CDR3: CASSNEVGSWETQYF. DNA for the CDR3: TGTGCCAGCAGTAACGAGGTTGGTAGCTGGGAGACCCAGTACTTC.

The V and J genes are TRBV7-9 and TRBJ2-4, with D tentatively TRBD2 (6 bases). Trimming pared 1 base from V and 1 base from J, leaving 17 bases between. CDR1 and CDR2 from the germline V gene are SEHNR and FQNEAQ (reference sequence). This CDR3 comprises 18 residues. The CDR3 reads CASSLVKMGGRAKNIQYF. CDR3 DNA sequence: TGTGCCAGCAGCTTAGTGAAGATGGGGGGTAGGGCCAAAAACATTCAGTACTTC.

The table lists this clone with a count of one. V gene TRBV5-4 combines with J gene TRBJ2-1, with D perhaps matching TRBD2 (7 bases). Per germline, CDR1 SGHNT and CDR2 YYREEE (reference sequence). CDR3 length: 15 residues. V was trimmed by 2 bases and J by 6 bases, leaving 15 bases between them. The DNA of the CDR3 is TGTGCCAGCAGCTTTCCGGGGGGCGTTATCAATGAGCAGTTCTTC. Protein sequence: CASSFPGGVINEQFF.

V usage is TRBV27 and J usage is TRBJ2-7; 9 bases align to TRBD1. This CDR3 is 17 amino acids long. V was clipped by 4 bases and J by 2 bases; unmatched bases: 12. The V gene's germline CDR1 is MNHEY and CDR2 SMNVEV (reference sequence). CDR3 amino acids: CASSSIFFGQGTYEQYF. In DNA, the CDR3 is TGTGCCAGCAGTTCAATCTTCTTTGGACAGGGGACCTACGAGCAGTACTTC.

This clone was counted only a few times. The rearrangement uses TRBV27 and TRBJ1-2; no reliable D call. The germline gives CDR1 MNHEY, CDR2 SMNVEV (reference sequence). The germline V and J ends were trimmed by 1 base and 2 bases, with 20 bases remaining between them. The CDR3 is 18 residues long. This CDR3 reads CASSLLPLSRVGNYGYTF. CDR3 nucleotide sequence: TGTGCCAGCAGTTTATTACCCCTCTCCCGCGTCGGGAACTATGGCTACACCTTC.